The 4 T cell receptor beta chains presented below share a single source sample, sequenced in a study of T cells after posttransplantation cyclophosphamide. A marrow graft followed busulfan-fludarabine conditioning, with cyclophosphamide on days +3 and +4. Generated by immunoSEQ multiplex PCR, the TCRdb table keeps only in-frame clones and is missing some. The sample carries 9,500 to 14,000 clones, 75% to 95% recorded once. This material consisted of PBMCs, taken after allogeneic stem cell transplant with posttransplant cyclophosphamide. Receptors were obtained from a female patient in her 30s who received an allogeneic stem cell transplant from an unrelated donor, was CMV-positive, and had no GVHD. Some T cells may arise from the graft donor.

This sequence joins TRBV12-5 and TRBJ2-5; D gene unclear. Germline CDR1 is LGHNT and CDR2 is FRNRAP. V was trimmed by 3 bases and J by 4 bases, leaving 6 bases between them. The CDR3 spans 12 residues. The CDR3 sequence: CASGFGGETQYF. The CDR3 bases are TGTGCTAGTGGTTTTGGCGGAGAGACCCAGTACTTC.

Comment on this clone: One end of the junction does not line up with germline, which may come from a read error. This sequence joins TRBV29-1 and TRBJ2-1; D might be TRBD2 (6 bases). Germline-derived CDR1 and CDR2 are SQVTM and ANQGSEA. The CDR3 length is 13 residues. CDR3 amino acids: CSVGFSVGASELF. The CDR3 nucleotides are TGCAGCGTTGGATTCTCGGTCGGGGCTAGCGAACTCTTC.

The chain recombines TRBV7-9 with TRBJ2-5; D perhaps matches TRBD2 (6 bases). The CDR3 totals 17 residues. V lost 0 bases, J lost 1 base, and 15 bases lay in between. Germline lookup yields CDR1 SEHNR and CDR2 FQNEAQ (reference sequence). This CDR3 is CASSLAAGGRPQETQYF. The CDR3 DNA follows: TGTGCCAGCAGCTTAGCGGCTGGGGGGAGACCCCAAGAGACCCAGTACTTC.

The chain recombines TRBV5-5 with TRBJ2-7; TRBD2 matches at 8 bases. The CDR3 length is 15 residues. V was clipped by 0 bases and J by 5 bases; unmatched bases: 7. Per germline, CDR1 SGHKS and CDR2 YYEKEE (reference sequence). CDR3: CASSLASGSSNEQYF. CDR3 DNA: TGTGCCAGCAGCTTGGCCAGCGGGAGTTCCAACGAGCAGTACTTC.